This T cell receptor (beta chain) was sequenced in a study of CD8+CD57+ T cells in acquired aplastic anemia. Study at large: DNA from sorted CD4+ and CD8+ cells averaged about 3.2 ug.

Findings of the study overall: Roughly 30 was the count of CD8+ CDR3 sequences that patients shared with controls.

As for this clonotype: Its specificity is unknown.

This CDR3 contains 16 residues. Trimming shortened V by 5 bases and J by 0 bases, and 16 bases separated the two germline ends. Germline V gene data show CDR1 as SEHNR and CDR2 as FQNEAQ (reference sequence). Patients chosen for sequencing had CD8+CD57+ cells that had expanded, as shown by flow cytometry. By the time of blood sampling, patients had still received no therapy. Profiling that covered TCR beta VDJ and CDR3 relied on genomic DNA as its template. TCRdb re-analysed the reads in MiXCR, keeping a single row per CDR3 protein. The sample yields around 200,000 distinct CDR3 sequences, roughly 63% seen once.

Input material: sorted CD4+, CD8+, or CD8+CD57+ T cells (not recorded which) from PBMCs. The chain joins TRBV7-9 to TRBJ2-5; TRBD1 or TRBD2 may be the D gene (5 bases each). The clonotype was recovered from a human donor with aplastic anemia. CDR3 residues: CASSNTGTEYQETQYF. CDR3 in DNA: TGTGCCAGCAGCAACACCGGGACCGAGTACCAAGAGACCCAGTACTTC.